What follows describes a single T cell receptor beta chain. Antigen unknown. This CDR3 spans 15 amino acids. V lost 2 bases, J lost 2 bases, and 4 bases stayed unmatched. Germline assignment: CDR1 SGDLS and CDR2 YYNGEE. Time point specified: recipient sample about 28 days before transplant, after cytoreduction. The sample is drawn from a study of T cell clonotyping in hematopoietic cell transplantation. Assay: immunoSEQ multiplex PCR; the TCRdb copy retains only in-frame clones and omits some. The sample records approximately 42,000 clones, 85% being singletons. Findings and caveats of the study: At the given depth, recipient repertoires were over 95% de novo clonotypes.

The material was peripheral blood mononuclear cells, obtained before stem cell transplant. The V gene is TRBV9, the J gene TRBJ2-7; TRBD1 aligns across 10 bases. This TCR was sampled from a man in his fifties or sixties with acute myeloid leukemia. Some clones in this sample may be carry-over from other donors' samples. CDR3: CASSVAGTGAYEQYF. The CDR3 nucleotides read TGTGCCAGCAGCGTCGCCGGGACAGGGGCCTACGAGCAGTACTTC.